This passage covers 30 T cell receptor beta chains from one sample sequenced in a study of tumor-infiltrating lymphocytes in primary liver carcinoma. Investigators took RNA and DNA out together from about 20-30 mg of unsorted bulk tissue. TCR beta cDNA was reverse-transcribed from about 0.45 ug of total RNA. The reaction used a constant-region primer and ProtoScript II reverse transcriptase. A slightly modified ARM-PCR protocol with three nested multiplex PCR rounds produced these TCR beta libraries. With TRBV1-TRBV30 forward primers and a C-beta reverse primer, the first two PCR rounds were run for about 10 cycles each. TCRdb re-called the multiplex PCR reads with MiXCR, one entry per CDR3 protein. The data hold around 27,000 distinct CDR3 sequences, with 78% observed a single time. The sample taken for sequencing was liver tumor tissue from sampling region 3. As to subset: tumor region T3, left-lateral pole. These receptors were taken from a man aged 35-49 years with primary liver carcinoma and hepatitis B virus infection.

To note about this clonotype: A read error may account for a junction end that differs from germline. The rearrangement links TRBV6-1 to TRBJ2-1; D call uncertain. Germline V gene data show CDR1 as MNHNS and CDR2 as SASEGT. The CDR3 length is 13 residues. The CDR3 DNA sequence: TGTGCCAGCATGCTAAACCAACACAATGAGCAGTCCTTC. It yields the protein CASMLNQHNEQSF.

As concerns this clonotype: The conserved closing phenylalanine or tryptophan is absent in this CDR3, likely reflecting a read error. V is TRBV5-1 and J is TRBJ2-1, with D possibly being TRBD2 (5 bases). This CDR3 spans 17 amino acids. Germline lookup yields CDR1 SGHRS and CDR2 YFSETQ. V lost 4 bases, J lost 3 bases, and 20 bases lay in between. The CDR3 loop is CASSSPLVGVFYNEQFL. The CDR3 DNA reads as TGCGCCAGCAGCAGCCCTCTAGTGGGAGTCTTCTACAATGAGCAGTTCTTA.

Concerning this clonotype itself: One end of the junction does not line up with germline, which may come from a read error. The genes are TRBV6-1 and TRBJ1-2; D is ambiguous. In germline, CDR1 is MNHNS, CDR2 SASEGT. The CDR3 extends over 13 amino acids. CDR3 sequence: CGSSPGPNCGYTF. The CDR3 DNA reads as TGTGGCAGCAGCCCAGGCCCTAACTGTGGCTACACCTTC.

Comments on this clonotype: Sequence at one end of the junction differs from germline and may be a read error. The V and J genes are TRBV11-2 and TRBJ2-1; 9 bases fit TRBD2. The CDR3 covers 16 residues. The V gene's germline CDR1 is SGHAT and CDR2 FQNNGV. CDR3 loop: CASSLELLAGMNGQFF. CDR3 DNA sequence: TGTGCCAGTAGCTTAGAGCTCCTAGCGGGAATGAACGGGCAGTTCTTC.

Turning to this clonotype: One junction end does not reproduce the germline sequence, and a read error may be involved. The chain carries TRBV28 and TRBJ1-5, with 9 positions matching TRBD1. CDR1 MDHEN and CDR2 SYDVKM come from the germline V gene. The CDR3 is 14 amino acids. The CDR3 coding sequence is TGTGTCAGCAGTAGGGACAGGGACGACCAGTCCCAGCATTTT. Amino acid sequence: CVSSRDRDDQSQHF. The complete variable domain, with remaining parts taken from reference TRBV28 and TRBJ1-5, reads DVKVTQSSRYLVKRTGEKVFLECVQDMDHENMFWYRQDPGLGLRLIYFSYDVKMKEKGDIPEGYSVSREKKERFSLILESASTNQTSMYLCVSSRDRDDQSQHFGDGTRLSIL.

Comment on this clonotype: One end of the junction does not line up with germline, which may come from a read error. The rearrangement joins TRBV4-3 to TRBJ2-2, with TRBD2 identical over 10 bases. CDR1 and CDR2 (germline): LGHNA, YSLEER. This CDR3 has 16 residues. Here the CDR3 DNA reads TGTGCCAGCAACCAAGGTATAGCGGGAGGTGTCGGGGAGCTGTTTTTT. This sequence encodes CASNQGIAGGVGELFF.

As concerns this clonotype: Likely a read error: the CDR3 ends without its conserved phenylalanine or tryptophan. The rearrangement links TRBV4-3 to TRBJ2-3; no reliable D call. CDR3 size: 13 residues. Germline V gene lookup returns CDR1 LGHNA and CDR2 YSLEER. Trimming shortened V by 0 bases and J by 4 bases, and 5 bases separated the two germline ends. CDR3 sequence (DNA): TGCGCCAGCAGCCAAGAAATCGCAGATACGCAGTATCTT. Translated, it gives CASSQEIADTQYL.

A remark on this clonotype: At one end, the junction sequence differs from germline, possibly due to a read error. The chain has TRBV5-4 and TRBJ2-2; D is perhaps TRBD1 or TRBD2 (5 bases each). CDR1 is SGHNT, CDR2 YYREEE, per germline (reference sequence). The CDR3 spans 13 residues. CDR3 DNA: TGTACCAGCAGGACTGCCGGCACCGGGGACCTGTTTTTT. Translated: CTSRTAGTGDLFF. Combining the CDR3 with reference TRBV5-4 and TRBJ2-2 gives the whole variable domain ETGVTQSPTHLIKTRGQQVTLRCSSQSGHNTVSWYQQALGQGPQFIFQYYREEENGRGNFPPRFSGLQFPNYSSELNVNALELDDSALYLCTSRTAGTGDLFFGEGSRLTVL.

Of note for this clonotype: As the CDR3 is not closed by the conserved phenylalanine or tryptophan, this likely results from a read error. The chain couples TRBV12-3 or TRBV12-4 to TRBJ2-7, with D unresolved. The CDR3 sequence is 16 residues long. V was shortened by 2 bases and J by 0 bases, with 14 bases between the two germline ends. CDR3 sequence: CASSLIGHGSSYEQYY. The CDR3 nucleotides are TGTGCCAGCAGTTTAATAGGCCACGGTAGCTCCTACGAGCAGTACTAC.

The gene calls are TRBV6-2 or TRBV6-3 and TRBJ2-1; D may be TRBD2 (5 bases). V lost 6 bases to trimming and J lost 8 bases, with 17 bases between them. Germline CDR1 MNHEY, CDR2 SVGEGT. This CDR3 spans 14 amino acids. CDR3 bases: TGTGCCAGCAGGGTCAGCTGTCGGCGGGATGAGCAGTTCTTC. This sequence encodes CASRVSCRRDEQFF.

Of note for this clonotype: Sequence at one end of the junction differs from germline and may be a read error. V gene TRBV6-6 combines with J gene TRBJ2-1; D may correspond to TRBD1 or TRBD2 (6 bases each). From germline, CDR1 is MNHNY and CDR2 SVGAGI (reference sequence). The CDR3 contains 17 residues. The CDR3: CASSYSRGASSKPEQSF. CDR3 DNA: TGTGCCAGCAGTTACTCAAGGGGGGCTAGCTCTAAGCCTGAGCAGTCCTTC.

This sequence joins TRBV11-2 and TRBJ2-1; maybe TRBD2 (5 bases). Germline CDR1 SGHAT, CDR2 FQNNGV. The CDR3 runs 16 residues. The CDR3 region is CTNSLELLTGMNEQFF. The CDR3 DNA reads TGTACCAACAGCTTAGAGCTCCTAACGGGAATGAATGAGCAGTTCTTC.

This clonotype came up many times. A much larger clone lies one base from this, so it may be a read error. V gene TRBV14 combines with J gene TRBJ2-1; TRBD1 might be the D (5 bases). From germline, CDR1 is SGHDN and CDR2 FVKESK. The CDR3 has 16 amino acids. CDR3 protein: CASSQDRWGSYSEQFF. In DNA form, the CDR3 reads TGTGCCAGCAGCCAAGATAGGTGGGGCTCCTACAGTGAGCAGTTCTTC.

This chain joins TRBV6-2 or TRBV6-3 and TRBJ1-1, with 9 bases fitting TRBD1. The junction had 13 bases not matched to a gene; V was cut back by 6 bases and J by 11 bases. Germline CDR1 is MNHEY and CDR2 is SVGEGT. This CDR3 region has 14 residues. CDR3 nucleotide sequence: TGTGCCAGCAGACGAGGGACAGGGCCCACTGGGGCTTTCTTT. It is translated as CASRRGTGPTGAFF.

As to this clonotype: The junction and the germline gene differ at one end; a read error may be behind it. J is TRBJ2-5 and V is TRBV11-2; no definite D call. Germline CDR1 and CDR2: SGHAT and FQNNGV. This CDR3 is built from 16 residues. The CDR3: CTSSQTPGVGKEAQYF. In DNA form, the CDR3 reads TGCACCAGCAGCCAAACTCCTGGCGTGGGGAAAGAGGCCCAGTACTTC.

Note on this clonotype: Lacking the conserved final phenylalanine or tryptophan, this CDR3 likely reflects a read error. The chain is built from TRBV11-2 and TRBJ2-5; D might be TRBD2 (6 bases). Germline V gives CDR1 SGHAT, CDR2 FQNNGV. The CDR3 totals 16 residues. The CDR3 region has the DNA TGTGCCAGCAGCCAATCTCCTGGCGCGGGGAAAGAGATCCAGTACTCC. This codes for CASSQSPGAGKEIQYS.

On this clonotype: The junction departs from germline at one end; a sequencing error may be responsible. The chain employs TRBV5-4 and TRBJ2-7; maybe TRBD2 (6 bases). Germline V gene data show CDR1 as SGHNT and CDR2 as YYREEE (reference sequence). This CDR3 has 15 amino acids. The CDR3 loop reads CASSSEGRAYDEQYF. The CDR3 nucleotides read TGTGCCAGCAGCTCGGAGGGCAGGGCCTACGACGAACAGTACTTC.

Comment on this clonotype: A read error is possible here, since a much larger clone lies one base away. The CDR3 loop is CAGSYSLAGYEQHF. The DNA for the CDR3 is TGTGCCGGCAGTTACTCGCTAGCCGGGTACGAGCAGCACTTC. The V call is TRBV6-5, the J call TRBJ2-7; D is perhaps TRBD2 (5 bases). Germline values: CDR1 MNHEY, CDR2 SVGAGI. The CDR3 extends over 14 amino acids.

There are a few counts of this clonotype. This chain joins TRBV6-1 and TRBJ1-5; unclear D gene. The CDR3 has 13 amino acids. In germline, CDR1 is MNHNS, CDR2 SASEGT. V was pared by 6 bases and J by 5 bases, with 11 bases between. The CDR3 nucleotides are TGTGCCAGCAGGGCAGTGGGAGATCAGCCCCAGCATTTT. Translating gives CASRAVGDQPQHF.

Of note for this clonotype: Since no conserved phenylalanine or tryptophan closes the CDR3, a read error is the likely cause. Because the CDR3's place on the DNA is in doubt, the DNA is left out and the CDR3 is given as listed by TCRdb. This chain connects TRBV11-2 to TRBJ2-3. CDR1 SGHAT and CDR2 FQNNGV come from the germline V gene. The CDR3 adds up to 13 amino acids, both ends counted. CDR3 sequence: CANSYRTADTQCI.

This clonotype was recorded a few times. A much larger clone sits a single nucleotide away, making a read error possible. This sequence joins TRBV23-1 and TRBJ2-7, with D tentatively TRBD2 (7 bases). TRBV23-1 is annotated as an ORF whose role is uncertain. This CDR3 has 13 residues. The CDR3 nucleotides read TGCGTCATCTTACGGGGGGACAACTACGAGCAGTACTTC. Translating gives CVILRGDNYEQYF.

Of note for this clonotype: The junction differs from germline at one of its ends, possibly a read error. In DNA, the CDR3 is TGTGGCAGCAGCTTCCGGACTAGCAGGGCGAACACCGGGGAGCTGTTTTTT. This gives the protein CGSSFRTSRANTGELFF. This rearrangement joins TRBV7-8 to TRBJ2-2, with 8 bases fitting TRBD2. The length of the CDR3 is 17 residues. The germline gives CDR1 SGHVS, CDR2 FQNEAQ.

Details on this clonotype: At one of its ends the junction is not consistent with the germline gene, which may arise from a read error. The gene calls are TRBV11-3 and TRBJ2-2; 7 bases align to TRBD1. Germline CDR1 and CDR2: SGHNT and YENEEA. This CDR3 region has 15 residues. The CDR3 here is CAWWRLKPITGELFF. CDR3 nucleotides: TGTGCCTGGTGGCGCCTTAAACCCATCACAGGGGAGTTGTTTTTT.

As concerns this clonotype: The conserved phenylalanine or tryptophan is not found at the CDR3 terminus, so this likely reflects a read error. The chain employs TRBV6-1 and TRBJ1-5; no clear D gene. CDR3 length: 14 residues. Trimming shortened V by 3 bases and J by 4 bases, and 10 bases separated the two germline ends. CDR1 and CDR2 (germline): MNHNS, SASEGT. CDR3 DNA sequence: TGTGCCAGCAGTGACAGCTATAGGAATCAGCCCCAGCATTCT. Translating gives CASSDSYRNQPQHS.

A word on this clonotype: An end of the junction differs from the germline gene, which may be a read error. V usage is TRBV10-2 and J usage is TRBJ2-1; D is uncertain. Germline lookup yields CDR1 WSHSY and CDR2 SAAADI. The CDR3 consists of 12 residues. DNA for the CDR3: TGCGCCAGTAGTGATTCAGACAATGAGCAGTTCTTC. Amino acid sequence: CASSDSDNEQFF.

About this clonotype: This CDR3 fails to terminate in the conserved phenylalanine or tryptophan, so it likely reflects a read error. The DNA is omitted, as the CDR3 cannot be located on it reliably, and the CDR3 follows TCRdb's listing. V gene TRBV4-1 combines with J gene TRBJ2-2; no DNA check was done on the table's D call, TRBD1. The CDR3 has 16 residues if both end residues are counted. CDR1 is MGHRA and CDR2 is YSYEKL in the germline V gene. The CDR3 region is CTSNDLDRGLTGEQFL.

Concerning this clonotype: As the CDR3 is not closed by the conserved phenylalanine or tryptophan, this likely results from a read error. The V gene is TRBV5-1, the J gene TRBJ1-5, with unresolved D. This CDR3 region has 14 residues. Germline values: CDR1 SGHRS, CDR2 YFSETQ. V dropped 3 bases and J dropped 7 bases, with 14 bases sitting between them. CDR3 DNA: TGCGCCAGCAGCTCTGGGAACTCCAACCAGCCCCAGCATTAT. Translating it yields CASSSGNSNQPQHY.

Concerning this clonotype itself: An end of the junction differs from the germline gene, which may be a read error. V gene TRBV9 combines with J gene TRBJ2-7, with TRBD1 as a possible D gene (6 bases). The V gene's germline CDR1 is SGDLS and CDR2 YYNGEE. The CDR3 is 14 amino acids. This CDR3 is CASSVGAGIYEQYF. The CDR3 nucleotides are TGTGCCAGTAGCGTGGGGGCAGGGATATACGAGCAGTACTTC.

On this clonotype: One junction end does not reproduce the germline sequence, and a read error may be involved. V gene TRBV11-1 combines with J gene TRBJ2-7; 13 bases align to TRBD2. Germline CDR1 is SGHAT and CDR2 is FQDESV (reference sequence). The CDR3 is made up of 15 amino acids. CDR3 DNA sequence: TGTGCCAGCAGCTTATGGGGACTAGCGGGACTCCTTCAGTGCTTC. Translating gives CASSLWGLAGLLQCF.

Comments on this clonotype: Because the CDR3 is missing its conserved closing phenylalanine or tryptophan, this is likely a read error. Because the CDR3's place on the DNA is in doubt, the DNA is left out and the CDR3 is given as listed by TCRdb. The chain uses TRBV6-5 and TRBJ2-1; the table gives TRBD2 as D, unverified against the DNA. The length of the CDR3 is 15 amino acids, counting both ends. CDR1 and CDR2 from the germline V gene are MNHEY and SVGAGI. The CDR3 is CASSCTGTSGDEEFS.